Below, 30 T cell receptor beta chains from the same sample are listed, as sequenced in a study of sequential checkpoint blockade in melanoma. Treatment noted: randomized to nivolumab then ipilimumab (arm A) or the reverse (arm B). Some clones are missing from TCRdb's copy, which holds only in-frame ones; the method was immunoSEQ multiplex PCR. The data hold 20,000 to 25,000 clones, with more than 75% observed a single time. The specimen was CD8+ T cells sorted from blood (inferred from file names), collected from a patient given nivolumab and ipilimumab in sequence. The source is a human donor with melanoma.

The gene calls are TRBV6-1 and TRBJ1-1; a weak D match, TRBD1 (6 bases). The germline CDR1 and CDR2 sequences are MNHNS and SASEGT. This CDR3 region has 13 residues. V dropped 6 bases and J dropped 5 bases, with 13 bases sitting between them. CDR3 coding DNA: TGTGCCAGCAGCCGACTCACAGGGACTGAAGCTTTCTTT. Its translation is CASSRLTGTEAFF.

The genes are TRBV7-2 and TRBJ2-2; the D is unclear. CDR3 length equals 15 residues. Germline CDR1 and CDR2: SGHTA and FQGNSA. V shed 5 bases and J shed 0 bases, with 10 bases lying between them. CDR3 loop: CASSRGTSNTGELFF. CDR3 sequence (DNA): TGTGCCAGCAGCAGAGGAACGTCGAACACCGGGGAGCTGTTTTTT.

V is TRBV6-5 and J is TRBJ1-2, with 12 bases that match TRBD1. Germline V gene data show CDR1 as MNHEY and CDR2 as SVGAGI. This CDR3 comprises 14 residues. J gave up 4 bases and V 5 bases, and 2 bases lay outside the gene matches. CDR3 amino acids: CASSGTGGAYGYTF. The DNA of the CDR3 is TGTGCCAGCAGTGGGACAGGGGGCGCCTATGGCTACACCTTC.

J is TRBJ2-7 and V is TRBV28; D is possibly TRBD2 (6 bases). V lost 3 bases to trimming and J lost 5 bases, with 11 bases between them. The CDR3 runs to 13 residues. The germline gives CDR1 MDHEN, CDR2 SYDVKM. The CDR3 region is CASSFGGLDEQYF. The CDR3, as DNA: TGTGCCAGCAGTTTCGGGGGTCTAGACGAGCAGTACTTC.

V is TRBV5-1 and J is TRBJ2-1; TRBD2 matches 11 bases. The CDR3 sequence is 15 residues long. V lost 0 bases and J lost 8; bases outside the gene matches: 4. CDR1 is SGHRS and CDR2 is YFSETQ in the germline V gene. The CDR3 DNA reads TGCGCCAGCAGCTTGGAACTAGCGGGAGTCTATGAGCAGTTCTTC. It codes for CASSLELAGVYEQFF. Using reference TRBV5-1 and TRBJ2-1 for the parts outside the CDR3, the full variable domain is KAGVTQTPRYLIKTRGQQVTLSCSPISGHRSVSWYQQTPGQGLQFLFEYFSETQRNKGNFPGRFSGRQFSNSRSEMNVSTLELGDSALYLCASSLELAGVYEQFFGPGTRLTVL.

This chain joins TRBV18 and TRBJ1-5, with D unresolved. Germline CDR1 KGHSH, CDR2 LQKENI. This CDR3 comprises 14 residues. Deletions cut 4 bases from V and 5 bases from J, with 12 bases between. The CDR3 loop reads CASSLFGDYQPQHF. The CDR3 DNA follows: TGTGCCAGCTCACTTTTTGGAGACTATCAGCCCCAGCATTTT.

V gene TRBV5-1 combines with J gene TRBJ2-1; 7 nucleotides agree with TRBD2. CDR3 size: 15 residues. Trimming removed 3 bases from V and 1 base from J; junction bases left unmatched: 4. Germline values: CDR1 SGHRS, CDR2 YFSETQ. The CDR3, as DNA: TGCGCCAGCAGCTCTGGACTAGTTTCCTACAATGAGCAGTTCTTC. This gives the protein CASSSGLVSYNEQFF. Combining the CDR3 with reference TRBV5-1 and TRBJ2-1 gives the whole variable domain KAGVTQTPRYLIKTRGQQVTLSCSPISGHRSVSWYQQTPGQGLQFLFEYFSETQRNKGNFPGRFSGRQFSNSRSEMNVSTLELGDSALYLCASSSGLVSYNEQFFGPGTRLTVL.

As regards this clone: One junction end does not reproduce the germline sequence, and a read error may be involved. This chain uses TRBV15 with TRBJ2-3, with 12 bases matching TRBD2. Germline V gene data show CDR1 as LNHNV and CDR2 as YYDKDF (reference sequence). This CDR3 contains 16 residues. The CDR3 nucleotides are TGTGCCACCAGCGGAGAACTAGCGGGAGGCTCGGATACGCAGTATTTT. This sequence encodes CATSGELAGGSDTQYF.

The chain combines TRBV29-1 with TRBJ1-3; D uncertain. Germline V gene data show CDR1 as SQVTM and CDR2 as ANQGSEA. Trimming removed 6 bases at V and 0 bases at J, with 6 bases between. The CDR3 length is 12 residues. The CDR3 here is CSVNYSGNTIYF. CDR3 sequence (DNA): TGCAGCGTGAACTACTCTGGAAACACCATATATTTT.

This CDR3 reads CASSDHRSSYEQYF. CDR3 nucleotides: TGCGCCAGCAGTGACCACAGGAGCTCCTACGAGCAGTACTTC. The V call is TRBV10-1, the J call TRBJ2-7; D perhaps matches TRBD1 (5 bases). Germline loops: CDR1 WNHNN, CDR2 SYGVQD (reference sequence). The CDR3 spans 14 residues. V shed 3 bases and J shed 0 bases, with 9 bases lying between them.

Only a few counts were recorded for this clone. The V gene is TRBV5-1, the J gene TRBJ2-7; TRBD2 matches 7 bases. Trimming cost V 5 bases and J 5 bases; bases outside gene matches: 13. CDR1 and CDR2 from the germline V gene are SGHRS and YFSETQ. This CDR3 has 15 amino acids. CDR3 sequence reads: CASRRGGSTVDEQYF. In DNA form, the CDR3 reads TGCGCCAGCAGGAGGGGCGGGAGTACAGTCGACGAGCAGTACTTC. Drawing the rest from reference TRBV5-1 and TRBJ2-7, the complete variable domain is KAGVTQTPRYLIKTRGQQVTLSCSPISGHRSVSWYQQTPGQGLQFLFEYFSETQRNKGNFPGRFSGRQFSNSRSEMNVSTLELGDSALYLCASRRGGSTVDEQYFGPGTRLTVT.

The chain links TRBV5-1 to TRBJ2-7; D not certain. Germline loops: CDR1 SGHRS, CDR2 YFSETQ. The CDR3 has 15 amino acids. V dropped 0 bases and J dropped 2 bases, with 12 bases sitting between them. Written as DNA, the CDR3 is TGCGCCAGCAGCTTGGGCCGGGTAGGAACCTACGAGCAGTACTTC. Translated: CASSLGRVGTYEQYF.

The chain uses TRBV18 and TRBJ2-7, with 10 bases fitting TRBD1. V dropped 4 bases and J dropped 3; count of bases not matched to a gene: 6. Germline V gene data show CDR1 as KGHSH and CDR2 as LQKENI. This CDR3 spans 15 amino acids. CDR3 loop: CASSRLGQGSYEQYF. CDR3 bases: TGTGCCAGCTCACGTTTGGGACAGGGGAGCTACGAGCAGTACTTC.

V and J are TRBV6-1 and TRBJ1-4, with TRBD1 matching over 7 bases. The CDR3 has 14 amino acids. Germline CDR1 reads MNHNS; CDR2 reads SASEGT. The V segment lost 6 bases and the J segment 8 bases; nucleotides outside the gene matches: 9. CDR3 bases: TGTGCCAGCAGAGACAGGGTCTTACAGGAAAAACTGTTTTTT. It is translated as CASRDRVLQEKLFF.

This chain links TRBV5-5 with TRBJ2-5, with 11 bases aligning to TRBD2. Germline V gene lookup returns CDR1 SGHKS and CDR2 YYEKEE (reference sequence). V was pared by 0 bases and J by 2 bases, with 6 bases of the junction left unmatched. The CDR3 is 17 amino acids. The CDR3, as DNA: TGTGCCAGCAGCTTGGCCCCGGGGACTAGCGGTCAAGAGACCCAGTACTTC. Translating it yields CASSLAPGTSGQETQYF.

Only a few counts were recorded for this clone. J is TRBJ2-7 and V is TRBV27, with 15 bases matching TRBD2. The ends lost 5 bases at V and 7 bases at J; junction bases unmatched: 3. The CDR3 has 14 residues. CDR1 and CDR2 (germline): MNHEY, SMNVEV (reference sequence). The CDR3 region is CASSLGTSGGEQYF. The CDR3 coding sequence is TGTGCCAGCAGTCTTGGGACTAGCGGGGGGGAGCAGTACTTC.

The chain couples TRBV11-1 to TRBJ1-2; tentative D call: TRBD1 (6 bases). Germline V gives CDR1 SGHAT, CDR2 FQDESV (reference sequence). CDR3 length: 13 amino acids. Between the trimmed V and J ends, which lost 4 bases and 11 bases, there was a span of 17 bases. CDR3 sequence reads: CASSSSGSGVYTF. Written as DNA, the CDR3 is TGTGCCAGCAGCTCATCGGGATCAGGGGTTTACACCTTC.

In nucleotides, the CDR3 is TGTGCCAGCAGCCACCCAGGGACAGGGGGCACAGATACGCAGTATTTT. Translating gives CASSHPGTGGTDTQYF. V usage is TRBV14 and J usage is TRBJ2-3; TRBD1 matches 10 bases. Germline-derived CDR1 and CDR2 are SGHDN and FVKESK. CDR3 size: 16 residues. V shed 3 bases, J shed 1 base, and the junction held 4 bases outside the gene matches.

This clone is a singleton in its sample. This chain joins TRBV7-8 and TRBJ2-3; D remains unclear. This CDR3 contains 13 residues. CDR1 and CDR2 (germline): SGHVS, FQNEAQ. V was pared by 2 bases and J by 1 base, with 4 bases between. Here the CDR3 reads CASSLLGTDTQYF. CDR3 nucleotides: TGTGCCAGCAGCTTATTAGGCACAGATACGCAGTATTTT. Together with reference TRBV7-8 and TRBJ2-3, the CDR3 gives the full variable domain: GAGVSQSPRYKVAKRGQDVALRCDPISGHVSLFWYQQALGQGPEFLTYFQNEAQLDKSGLPSDRFFAERPEGSVSTLKIQRTQQEDSAVYLCASSLLGTDTQYFGPGTRLTVL.

This clone has more than one count but fewer than ten. V usage is TRBV28 and J usage is TRBJ2-7; tentatively, D is TRBD2 (6 bases). Trimming cost V 6 bases and J 3 bases, with 15 bases left between them. Per the germline V gene, CDR1 is MDHEN and CDR2 is SYDVKM. The CDR3 has 14 residues. The CDR3 here is CASREKGLYYEQYF. DNA for the CDR3: TGTGCCAGCAGGGAAAAGGGACTTTACTACGAGCAGTACTTC. Looking up the rest from reference TRBV28 and TRBJ2-7 gives the full variable domain: DVKVTQSSRYLVKRTGEKVFLECVQDMDHENMFWYRQDPGLGLRLIYFSYDVKMKEKGDIPEGYSVSREKKERFSLILESASTNQTSMYLCASREKGLYYEQYFGPGTRLTVT.

The chain uses TRBV6-4 and TRBJ2-1, with TRBD2 identical over 8 bases. Germline-derived CDR1 and CDR2 are MRHNA and SNTAGT. The trim removed 6 bases at V and 2 bases at J, leaving 6 bases unmatched. The CDR3 has 15 amino acids. For the CDR3, the DNA is TGTGCCAGCAGCAAAGCGGGAGAACCCTACAATGAGCAGTTCTTC. Protein: CASSKAGEPYNEQFF.

J is TRBJ2-7 and V is TRBV5-5; 10 bases fit TRBD1. Germline-derived CDR1 and CDR2 are SGHKS and YYEKEE (reference sequence). Trimming removed 0 bases from V and 4 bases from J; junction bases left unmatched: 1. There are 14 residues in the CDR3. CDR3 sequence: CASSLVDRGYEQYF. The CDR3 DNA is TGTGCCAGCAGCTTGGTGGACAGGGGGTACGAGCAGTACTTC.

The genes are TRBV30 and TRBJ2-2, with D tentatively TRBD1 (7 bases). Germline lookup yields CDR1 GTSNPN and CDR2 SVGIG (reference sequence). The CDR3 has 14 amino acids. Trimming took off 4 bases at V and 4 bases at J, with 13 bases between the two ends. CDR3 loop: CAWNRQGGTGELFF. The CDR3 DNA follows: TGTGCCTGGAATAGACAGGGAGGCACCGGGGAGCTGTTTTTT.

This clone was detected only a few times. The chain joins TRBV6-5 to TRBJ2-1; maybe TRBD2 (5 bases). V lost 8 bases to trimming and J lost 5 bases, with 10 bases between them. The CDR3 runs to 12 residues. Germline V lookup: CDR1 MNHEY, CDR2 SVGAGI. The CDR3 sequence is CASGRTNNEQFF. CDR3 bases: TGTGCCAGCGGGAGAACCAACAATGAGCAGTTCTTC.

The sample holds one count of this clone. The chain has TRBV5-6 and TRBJ2-7, with 10 bases fitting TRBD2. V was clipped by 2 bases and J by 2 bases; unmatched bases: 4. The germline gives CDR1 SGHDT, CDR2 YYEEEE. This CDR3 is built from 15 residues. In nucleotides, the CDR3 is TGTGCCAGCAGCTTTACTAGCGGGGCTGCCTACGAGCAGTACTTC. Residues: CASSFTSGAAYEQYF.

The chain joins TRBV2 to TRBJ1-2, with 8 positions matching TRBD1. Trimming cost V 1 base and J 5 bases; bases outside gene matches: 9. Germline V gene data show CDR1 as SNHLY and CDR2 as FYNNEI. CDR3 size: 16 residues. CDR3 amino acids: CASSEGAGGSGYGYTF. Written as DNA, the CDR3 is TGTGCCAGCAGTGAAGGAGCAGGGGGCAGTGGGTATGGCTACACCTTC.

The chain combines TRBV7-2 with TRBJ1-4, with D possibly being TRBD1 (6 bases). Looked up from germline, CDR1 is SGHTA and CDR2 is FQGNSA. Trimming shortened V by 1 base and J by 5 bases, and 11 bases separated the two germline ends. The CDR3 has 15 amino acids. CDR3 residues: CASSLGDTGNEKLFF. The CDR3 DNA is TGTGCCAGCAGCTTAGGGGACACGGGAAATGAAAAACTGTTTTTT.

The chain links TRBV30 to TRBJ2-3; D ambiguous. V lost 2 bases to trimming and J lost 5 bases, with 11 bases between them. The CDR3 spans 13 residues. CDR1 GTSNPN and CDR2 SVGIG come from the germline V gene (reference sequence). In DNA, the CDR3 is TGTGCCTGGAGTAGTCACAACGAAGATACGCAGTATTTT. As protein: CAWSSHNEDTQYF.

This clone was found once. The genes are TRBV5-1 and TRBJ2-7, with D tentatively TRBD1 (6 bases). This CDR3 is built from 13 residues. Germline V gene data show CDR1 as SGHRS and CDR2 as YFSETQ. The ends were cut back, 1 base at V and 1 base at J, with 6 bases in the middle. The CDR3 DNA reads as TGCGCCAGCAGCTTGCAGGGGTCCTACGAGCAGTACTTC. This translates into CASSLQGSYEQYF.

This chain uses TRBV4-3 with TRBJ2-2; 7 bases agree with TRBD1. The V gene's germline CDR1 is LGHNA and CDR2 YSLEER. The length of the CDR3 is 16 residues. V shed 1 base and J 8 bases; nucleotides not matched to a gene: 10. CDR3 region: CASSQVLAPGGGELFF. CDR3 in DNA: TGCGCCAGCAGCCAAGTGCTAGCACCAGGGGGAGGGGAGCTGTTTTTT.